This TCR beta chain was obtained from a study of Tregs in tolerant kidney transplant recipients. Sequenced by immunoSEQ multiplex PCR; TCRdb stores in-frame clones only, minus some. The sample carries 35,000 to 55,000 clones, more than 80% recorded once. Germline V gene sequence: CDR1 SNHLY, CDR2 FYNNEI. After removal of 6 bases from V and 5 bases from J, the junction contained 8 bases not matched to a gene. CDR3 length equals 14 residues. This clone was found once. The sequence was obtained from a human donor in good health. Source material: Tregs from blood. The chain has TRBV2 and TRBJ1-2, with 8 bases aligning to TRBD1. CDR3 nucleotide sequence: TGTGCCAGCAGCCGACAGGGGCCGGGGTATGGCTACACCTTC. This translates into CASSRQGPGYGYTF.